This T cell receptor beta chain was found in a study of cytomegalovirus exposure and HLA in healthy donors. Study-wide results and limits: The authors listed approximately 160 TCR beta chains as cytomegalovirus-associated.

Some clones are missing from TCRdb's copy, which holds only in-frame ones; the method was immunoSEQ multiplex PCR. The sample holds 100,000 to 150,000 clones, 88% seen once. These donors were members of the roughly 120-subject validation cohort, a group separate from the roughly 670-subject first cohort. Of note for this clone: Its matching antigen is unknown.

CDR1 and CDR2 (germline): SGHRS, YFSETQ. This CDR3 has 14 residues. Trimming removed 2 bases at V and 3 bases at J, with 11 bases between. The source material was PBMCs. The V gene is TRBV5-1, the J gene TRBJ1-1; a possible D gene is TRBD1 (5 bases). This TCR derives from a man aged 18 to 30 in good health and CMV-seronegative. The CDR3 reads CASSFQGGDTEAFF. The CDR3 nucleotides are TGCGCCAGCAGCTTTCAGGGAGGGGACACTGAAGCTTTCTTT.